This T cell receptor (beta chain) is from a study of metastatic and nonmetastatic thyroid tumors. General study points: The study reportedly found significantly higher TCR beta diversity in malignant thyroid tumors than benign nodules, in blood and tumor.

Study processing details: Clinicopathological groups supplied CDR3 differences that were used to build a distant-metastasis classifier for papillary thyroid cancer. Using MiXCR, TCRdb re-called clones from the PCR reads. The V and J calls and clone size come from TCRdb's table, not from the authors' own analysis. The sample has about 16,000 clones; around 12% are singletons. Germline CDR1 and CDR2: SGDLS and YYNGEE. V was clipped by 0 bases and J by 4 bases, with 7 bases between them. CDR3 length equals 14 residues. Before thyroid surgery, none of the patients had received any treatment. This clone showed up many times. Its antigen is currently unknown.

The source material was tumor tissue. V is TRBV9 and J is TRBJ2-2, with D possibly TRBD1 on 6 matching bases. This clonotype was sampled from a female donor with papillary thyroid cancer or a benign thyroid nodule (not recorded which). Some clones in this sample may be carry-over from other donors' samples. The CDR3 DNA sequence: TGTGCCAGCAGCGTAGGAGGGGGCACCGGGGAGCTGTTTTTT. It translates to CASSVGGGTGELFF. Full variable domain (rest looked up from reference TRBV9 and TRBJ2-2): DSGVTQTPKHLITATGQRVTLRCSPRSGDLSVYWYQQSLDQGLQFLIQYYNGEERAKGNILERFSAQQFPDLHSELNLSSLELGDSALYFCASSVGGGTGELFFGEGSRLTVL.